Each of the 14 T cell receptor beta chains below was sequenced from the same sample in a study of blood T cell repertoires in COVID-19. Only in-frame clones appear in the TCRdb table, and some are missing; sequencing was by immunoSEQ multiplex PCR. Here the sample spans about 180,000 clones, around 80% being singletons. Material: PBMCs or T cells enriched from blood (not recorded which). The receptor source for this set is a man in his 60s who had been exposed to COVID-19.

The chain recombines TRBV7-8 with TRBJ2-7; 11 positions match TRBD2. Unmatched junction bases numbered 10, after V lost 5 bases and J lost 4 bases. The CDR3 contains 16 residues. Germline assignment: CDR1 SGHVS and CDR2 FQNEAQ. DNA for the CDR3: TGTGCCAGCAGCCGACTAACTAGCGGGAGATCTTACGAGCAGTACTTC. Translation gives CASSRLTSGRSYEQYF.

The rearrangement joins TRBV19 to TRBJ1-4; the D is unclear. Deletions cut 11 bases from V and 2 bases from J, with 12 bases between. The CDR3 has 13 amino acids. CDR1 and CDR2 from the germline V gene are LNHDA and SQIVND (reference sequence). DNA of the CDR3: TGTGCCTCCCTAGGCTCTACTAATGAAAAACTGTTTTTT. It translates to CASLGSTNEKLFF. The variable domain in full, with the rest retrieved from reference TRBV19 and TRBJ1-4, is DGGITQSPKYLFRKEGQNVTLSCEQNLNHDAMYWYRQDPGQGLRLIYYSQIVNDFQKGDIAEGYSVSREKKESFPLTVTSAQKNPTAFYLCASLGSTNEKLFFGSGTQLSVL.

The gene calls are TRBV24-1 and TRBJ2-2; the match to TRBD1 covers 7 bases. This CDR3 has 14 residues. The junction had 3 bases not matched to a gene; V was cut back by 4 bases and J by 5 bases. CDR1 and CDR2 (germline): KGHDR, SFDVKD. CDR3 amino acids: CATSELQGTGELFF. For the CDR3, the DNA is TGTGCCACCAGTGAGCTACAGGGGACCGGGGAGCTGTTTTTT.

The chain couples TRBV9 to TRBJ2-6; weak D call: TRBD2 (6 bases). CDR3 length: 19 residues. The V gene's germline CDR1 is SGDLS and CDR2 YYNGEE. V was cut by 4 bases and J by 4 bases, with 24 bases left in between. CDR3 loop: CASSPEVSGLGSGANVLTF. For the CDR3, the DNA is TGTGCCAGCAGCCCTGAGGTATCGGGACTGGGGTCCGGGGCCAACGTCCTGACTTTC.

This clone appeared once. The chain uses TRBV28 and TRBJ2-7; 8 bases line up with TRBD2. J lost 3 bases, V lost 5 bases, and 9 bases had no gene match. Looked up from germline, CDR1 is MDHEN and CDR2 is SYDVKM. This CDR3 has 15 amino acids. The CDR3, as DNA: TGTGCCAGCAGTCCTACTAGCGGAACGTTCTACGAGCAGTACTTC. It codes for CASSPTSGTFYEQYF. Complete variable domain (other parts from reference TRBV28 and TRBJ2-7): DVKVTQSSRYLVKRTGEKVFLECVQDMDHENMFWYRQDPGLGLRLIYFSYDVKMKEKGDIPEGYSVSREKKERFSLILESASTNQTSMYLCASSPTSGTFYEQYFGPGTRLTVT.

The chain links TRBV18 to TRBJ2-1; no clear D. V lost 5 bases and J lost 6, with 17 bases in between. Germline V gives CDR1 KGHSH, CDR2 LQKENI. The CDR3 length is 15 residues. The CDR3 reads CASSSLTPNGNEQFF. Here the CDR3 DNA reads TGTGCCAGCTCAAGCCTGACACCCAACGGCAATGAGCAGTTCTTC.

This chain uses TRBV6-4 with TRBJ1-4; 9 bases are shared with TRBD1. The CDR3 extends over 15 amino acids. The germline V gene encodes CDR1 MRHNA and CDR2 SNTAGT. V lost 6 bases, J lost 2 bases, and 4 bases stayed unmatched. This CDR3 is CASSWDRVTNEKLFF. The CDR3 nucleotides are TGTGCCAGCAGCTGGGACAGGGTCACTAATGAAAAACTGTTTTTT.

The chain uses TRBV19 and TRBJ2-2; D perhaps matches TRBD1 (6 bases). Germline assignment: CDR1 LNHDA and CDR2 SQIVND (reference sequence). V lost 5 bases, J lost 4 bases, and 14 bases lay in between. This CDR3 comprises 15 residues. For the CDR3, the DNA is TGTGCCAGTAGTTCCTGGACAGATCGCACCGGGGAGCTGTTTTTT. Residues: CASSSWTDRTGELFF.

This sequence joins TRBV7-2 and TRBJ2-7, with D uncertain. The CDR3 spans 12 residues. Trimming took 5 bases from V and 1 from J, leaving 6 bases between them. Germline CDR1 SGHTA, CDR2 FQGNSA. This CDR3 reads CASSLTSYEQYF. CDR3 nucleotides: TGTGCCAGCAGCCTCACTTCCTACGAGCAGTACTTC.

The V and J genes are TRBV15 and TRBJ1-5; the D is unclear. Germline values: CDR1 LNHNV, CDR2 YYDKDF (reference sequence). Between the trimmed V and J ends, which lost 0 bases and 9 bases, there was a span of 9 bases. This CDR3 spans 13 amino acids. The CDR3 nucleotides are TGTGCCACCAGCAGAGATCCCCCGGTGCCCCAGCATTTT. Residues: CATSRDPPVPQHF.

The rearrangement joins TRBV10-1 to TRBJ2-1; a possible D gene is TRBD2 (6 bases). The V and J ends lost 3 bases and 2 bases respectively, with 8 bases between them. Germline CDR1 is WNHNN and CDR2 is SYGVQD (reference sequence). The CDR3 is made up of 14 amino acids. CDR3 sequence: CASSDGGAYNEQFF. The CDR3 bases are TGCGCCAGCAGTGATGGCGGGGCCTACAATGAGCAGTTCTTC.

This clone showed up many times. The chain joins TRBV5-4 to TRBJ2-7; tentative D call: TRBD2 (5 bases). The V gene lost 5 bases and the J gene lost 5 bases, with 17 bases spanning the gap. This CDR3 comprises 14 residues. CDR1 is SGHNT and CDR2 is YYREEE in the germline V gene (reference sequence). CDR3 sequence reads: CASSSPPGNHEQYF. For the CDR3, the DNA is TGTGCCAGCAGTTCGCCTCCGGGAAACCACGAGCAGTACTTC.

CDR3 sequence reads: CASSLVTLRNSPLHF. The CDR3 bases are TGTGCCAGCAGCTTGGTTACGCTTCGGAATTCACCCCTCCACTTT. V usage is TRBV5-6 and J usage is TRBJ1-6; no firm D call. The CDR3 consists of 15 residues. Germline V gene sequence: CDR1 SGHDT, CDR2 YYEEEE. The V gene lost 0 bases and the J gene lost 7 bases, with 11 bases spanning the gap.

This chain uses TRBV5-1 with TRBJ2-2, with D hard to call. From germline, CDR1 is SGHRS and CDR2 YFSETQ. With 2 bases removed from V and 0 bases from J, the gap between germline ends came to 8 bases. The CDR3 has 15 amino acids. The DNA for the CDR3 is TGCGCCAGCAGCTTAAAACTATCGAACACCGGGGAGCTGTTTTTT. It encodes CASSLKLSNTGELFF. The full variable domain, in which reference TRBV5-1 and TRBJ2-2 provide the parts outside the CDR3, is KAGVTQTPRYLIKTRGQQVTLSCSPISGHRSVSWYQQTPGQGLQFLFEYFSETQRNKGNFPGRFSGRQFSNSRSEMNVSTLELGDSALYLCASSLKLSNTGELFFGEGSRLTVL.